This T cell receptor (beta chain) was recovered during a study of shared clonotypes between healthy human individuals. On this clone: Its cognate antigen is unknown.

In the authors' methods: Without quality scores, immunoSEQ junctional reads could not be filtered like full-length reads. The repertoire was sequenced with immunoSEQ multiplex PCR; TCRdb's copy has only in-frame clones and lacks some. D and trimming were read from the DNA, whereas the V and J calls and clone size are those reported in that table. The sample lists 2 million to 2.5 million clones; over 85% were seen once. Naive CD45RA+ and memory CD45RA-negative subsets were split from CD4+ cells. The CDR3 covers 15 residues. The V end was cut by 2 bases, the J end by 3 bases, with 11 bases between. Germline CDR1 MDHEN, CDR2 SYDVKM. Study-wide results and limits: Lower generation probabilities were found for non-shared clonotypes than for those shared by all four donors. Blood was the sole source, and tissue repertoires probably differ.

The material sequenced was naive CD4+ T cells sorted from blood. Subset noted: CD45RA+ positively selected. The chain links TRBV28 to TRBJ1-5, with D hard to call. The source is a man aged 18 to 35 in good health. The CDR3 sequence is CASSLDLGNNQPQHF. The CDR3 DNA is TGTGCCAGCAGTTTAGACTTGGGAAACAATCAGCCCCAGCATTTT.